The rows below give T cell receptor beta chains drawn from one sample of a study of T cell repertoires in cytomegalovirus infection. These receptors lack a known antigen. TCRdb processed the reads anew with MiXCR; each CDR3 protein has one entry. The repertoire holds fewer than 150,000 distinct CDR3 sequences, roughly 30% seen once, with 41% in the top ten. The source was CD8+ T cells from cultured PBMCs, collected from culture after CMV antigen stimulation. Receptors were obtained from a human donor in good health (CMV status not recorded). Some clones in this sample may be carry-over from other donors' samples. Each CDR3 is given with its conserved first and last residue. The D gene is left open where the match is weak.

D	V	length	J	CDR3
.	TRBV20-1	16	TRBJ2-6	CSARNPDGVGANVLTF
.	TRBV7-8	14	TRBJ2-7	CASSRARDRSEQYF
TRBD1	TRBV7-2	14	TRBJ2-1	CASRGQGFYNEQFF
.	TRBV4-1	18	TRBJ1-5	CASSQEVIDVISNQPQHF
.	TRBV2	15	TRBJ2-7	CASSASRQYPYEQYF
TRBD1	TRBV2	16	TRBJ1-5	CASSEQGQVEDQPQHF
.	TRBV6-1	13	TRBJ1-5	CASSETISPPQHF
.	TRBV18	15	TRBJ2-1	CASSLFKGTGNEQFF
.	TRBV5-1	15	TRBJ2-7	CASSSDRRQSYEQYF
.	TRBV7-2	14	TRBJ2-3	CASSPGMDTDTQYF
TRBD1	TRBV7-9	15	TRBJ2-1	CASRPRTGVYNEQFF
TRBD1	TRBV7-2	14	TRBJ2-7	CASGPGTGGFEQYF
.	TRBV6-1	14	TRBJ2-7	CASSPLGGLYEQYF
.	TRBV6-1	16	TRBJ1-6	CANSEPRDARDSPLHF
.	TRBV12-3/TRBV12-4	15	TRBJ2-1	CASSAGLPSYNEQFF
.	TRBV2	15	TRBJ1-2	CASKTAQGGDYGYTF
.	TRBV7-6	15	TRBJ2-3	CASSFSEGPGDTQYF
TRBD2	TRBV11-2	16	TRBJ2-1	CASSSHSSGGLNEQFF
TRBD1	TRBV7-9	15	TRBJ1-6	CASSLWTGDNSPLHF
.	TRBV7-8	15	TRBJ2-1	CASSSGRSSYNEQFF
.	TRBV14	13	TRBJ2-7	CASSQDLAARANF
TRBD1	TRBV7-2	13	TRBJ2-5	CASSLDRGETQYF
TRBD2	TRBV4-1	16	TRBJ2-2	CASSPKALAGDGELFF
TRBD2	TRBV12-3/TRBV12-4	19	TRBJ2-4	CASSLVFGTSGANKNIQYF
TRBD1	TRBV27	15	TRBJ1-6	CASSSRTGGDSPLHF
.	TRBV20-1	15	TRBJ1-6	CSARERDTRYIALHF
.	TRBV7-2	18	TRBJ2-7	CASSLAGGVGGMSYEQYF
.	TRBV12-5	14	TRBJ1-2	CASGTGGADDGYTF
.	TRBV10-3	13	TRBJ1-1	CAIQEQPPGVAFF
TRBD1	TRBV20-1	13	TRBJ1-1	CSARRGLNTEAFF
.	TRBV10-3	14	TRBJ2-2	CAISGDGNTGELFF
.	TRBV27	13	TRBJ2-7	CASSFLQGYEQYF